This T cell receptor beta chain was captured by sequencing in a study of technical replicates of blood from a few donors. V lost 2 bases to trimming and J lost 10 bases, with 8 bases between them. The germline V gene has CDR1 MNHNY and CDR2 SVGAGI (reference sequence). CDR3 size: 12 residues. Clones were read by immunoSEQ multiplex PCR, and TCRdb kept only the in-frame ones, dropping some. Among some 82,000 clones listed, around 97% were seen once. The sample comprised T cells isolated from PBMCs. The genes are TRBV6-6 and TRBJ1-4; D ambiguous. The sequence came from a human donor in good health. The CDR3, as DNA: TGTGCCAGCAGTTACGCGTGGGCAAAACTGTTTTTT. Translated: CASSYAWAKLFF.